These 2 T cell receptor beta chains were all obtained from the same sample, sequenced in a study of vaccination effects on CD4 cells after COVID-19. This table comes from immunoSEQ multiplex PCR, and its TCRdb copy is limited to in-frame clones, with some not included. The sample shows tens of thousands of clones, around 77% of them seen only once. ViraFEST assay sequencing came after antigen-specific CD4+ T cells were expanded with viral peptide pools. Culture proceeded for more than nine days, and CD4+ T cells were then isolated. Vaccinated participants had no history of SARS-CoV-2 infection and tested negative for nucleocapsid antibodies. Antigen specificity for these receptors is unknown. Sequenced material: CD4+ T cells from PBMCs cultured with HCoV-NL63 spike peptides, taken before COVID-19 vaccination. These receptors all come from a human donor who received a COVID-19 vaccine.

The DNA of the CDR3 is TGTGCCAGTAGCCGCGGACAGGTCCAAGAGACCCAGTACTTC. Translation: CASSRGQVQETQYF. The V gene is TRBV19, the J gene TRBJ2-5, with TRBD1 matching over 7 bases. The V gene's germline CDR1 is LNHDA and CDR2 SQIVND (reference sequence). The V segment lost 6 bases and the J segment 1 base; nucleotides outside the gene matches: 5. The CDR3 sequence is 14 residues long.

The rearrangement uses TRBV14 and TRBJ2-3, with unresolved D. This CDR3 is built from 16 residues. Between the trimmed V and J ends, which lost 3 bases and 2 bases, there was a span of 15 bases. CDR1 SGHDN and CDR2 FVKESK come from the germline V gene. The CDR3 sequence is CASSQFVWANTDTQYF. The CDR3 DNA reads as TGTGCCAGCAGCCAGTTTGTGTGGGCGAACACAGATACGCAGTATTTT.